The 18 T cell receptor beta chains listed next were all sequenced from one sample in a study of cytomegalovirus exposure and HLA in healthy donors. PCR involved 60 Vbeta and 13 Jbeta primers. Some clones are missing from TCRdb's copy, which holds only in-frame ones; the method was immunoSEQ multiplex PCR. The ten top clones account for roughly 1.9%, within a sample of about 150,000 clones. The sequenced sample consisted of PBMCs. The source is a man aged 30 to 39 in good health and CMV-seronegative.

CDR3 amino acids: CASSLVGTPSTTYEQYF. Written as DNA, the CDR3 is TGCGCCAGCAGCTTGGTAGGGACACCATCAACTACCTACGAGCAGTACTTC. The chain joins TRBV5-1 to TRBJ2-5, with D perhaps TRBD1 (6 bases). The last part of the DNA fits TRBJ2-7 better; the J call may be wrong. There are 17 residues in the CDR3. Germline CDR1 reads SGHRS; CDR2 reads YFSETQ.

The chain combines TRBV2 with TRBJ2-6; D may be TRBD2 (6 bases). Germline CDR1 is SNHLY and CDR2 is FYNNEI. Trimming removed 11 bases from V and 1 base from J, with 12 bases in between. CDR3 length equals 14 residues. The CDR3 bases are TGTGCCTCCTTGGGGAGGTCTGGGGCCAACGTCCTGACTTTC. It encodes CASLGRSGANVLTF. The whole variable domain, remainder taken from reference TRBV2 and TRBJ2-6, is EPEVTQTPSHQVTQMGQEVILRCVPISNHLYFYWYRQILGQKVEFLVSFYNNEISEKSEIFDDQFSVERPDGSNFTLKIRSTKLEDSAMYFCASLGRSGANVLTFGAGSRLTVL.

V usage is TRBV5-1 and J usage is TRBJ2-3, with D perhaps TRBD2 (6 bases). The CDR3 runs 18 residues. Trimming pared 4 bases from V and 3 bases from J, leaving 24 bases between. Looked up from germline, CDR1 is SGHRS and CDR2 is YFSETQ. CDR3 in DNA: TGCGCCAGCAGCCCTGGGGGGAGTTCCAACCTGGGGACAGATACGCAGTATTTT. Translating it yields CASSPGGSSNLGTDTQYF.

Remarks on this clone: One end of the junction does not line up with germline, which may come from a read error. The same CDR3 also results from other DNA sequences found in this sample. The chain carries TRBV25-1 and TRBJ2-3; TRBD2 is a possible D gene (6 bases). Germline CDR1 reads MGHDK; CDR2 reads SYGVNS. This CDR3 has 16 residues. This CDR3 is CASSAPGGRRTDTQYF. The CDR3 DNA sequence: TGTGCCAGCAGTGCCCCTGGGGGGAGAAGAACAGACACGCAGTATTTT.

V is TRBV6-5 and J is TRBJ2-7; 7 bases match TRBD2. With 2 bases clipped from V and 1 base from J, the junction kept 8 bases outside the gene matches. Germline V lookup: CDR1 MNHEY, CDR2 SVGAGI. This CDR3 is built from 16 residues. For the CDR3, the DNA is TGTGCCAGCAGTTACCTTGCGGGAGTAGGGTCCTACGAGCAGTACTTC. Translation gives CASSYLAGVGSYEQYF.

The chain is built from TRBV7-3 and TRBJ2-1, with 10 bases aligning to TRBD2. The V gene's germline CDR1 is SGHTA and CDR2 FQGTGA. With V trimmed by 5 bases and J by 2 bases, 6 bases remained unmatched. The CDR3 runs to 16 residues. The CDR3: CASSVAGTSAYNEQFF. In nucleotides, the CDR3 is TGTGCCAGCAGCGTAGCCGGGACTAGCGCCTACAATGAGCAGTTCTTC.

V usage is TRBV6-5 and J usage is TRBJ1-5, with a weak D call TRBD1 (6 bases). Germline loops: CDR1 MNHEY, CDR2 SVGAGI. The length of the CDR3 is 15 residues. With 0 bases removed from V and 9 bases from J, the gap between germline ends came to 15 bases. The CDR3: CASSYSGAWEWPQHF. In DNA, the CDR3 is TGTGCCAGCAGTTACTCGGGGGCCTGGGAGTGGCCCCAGCATTTT.

This rearrangement joins TRBV27 to TRBJ2-1; D perhaps matches TRBD1 (6 bases). The CDR3 sequence is 17 residues long. Germline values: CDR1 MNHEY, CDR2 SMNVEV (reference sequence). V lost 4 bases to trimming and J lost 0 bases, with 16 bases between them. CDR3 sequence: CASSSFPGQSSYNEQFF. As DNA, the CDR3 is TGTGCCAGCAGTTCCTTTCCCGGACAGAGCTCCTACAATGAGCAGTTCTTC.

The chain carries TRBV6-1 and TRBJ2-4; 7 bases map to TRBD1. V was pared by 7 bases and J by 7 bases, with 13 bases of the junction left unmatched. The CDR3 has 15 amino acids. Germline CDR1 and CDR2: MNHNS and SASEGT. The CDR3 loop reads CASTEADREWNIQYF. The CDR3 region has the DNA TGTGCCAGCACCGAAGCAGACAGGGAATGGAACATTCAGTACTTC.

V gene TRBV28 combines with J gene TRBJ2-7, with 11 bases fitting TRBD1. The junction had 13 bases not matched to a gene; V was cut back by 6 bases and J by 9 bases. CDR3 length equals 15 residues. Germline V gene lookup returns CDR1 MDHEN and CDR2 SYDVKM. The CDR3 DNA is TGTGCCAGCAGCGCCGGACAGGGGGCTGTGCGGGGGCAGTACTTC. This encodes CASSAGQGAVRGQYF.

The chain has TRBV5-4 and TRBJ2-5, with 7 bases that match TRBD2. Germline V CDR1 and CDR2: SGHNT, YYREEE (reference sequence). The CDR3 extends over 15 amino acids. Losses at the gene ends were 4 bases for V and 4 bases for J; bases not matched to a gene: 10. The DNA of the CDR3 is TGTGCCAGCAGCCTTAGCGCGGGGGAAAGAGAGACCCAGTACTTC. Translating it yields CASSLSAGERETQYF. The full variable domain, its missing parts supplied by reference TRBV5-4 and TRBJ2-5, is ETGVTQSPTHLIKTRGQQVTLRCSSQSGHNTVSWYQQALGQGPQFIFQYYREEENGRGNFPPRFSGLQFPNYSSELNVNALELDDSALYLCASSLSAGERETQYFGPGTRLLVL.

The chain couples TRBV4-3 to TRBJ1-5; D is unresolved. Trimming cost V 2 bases and J 6 bases, with 11 bases left between them. The CDR3 runs 14 residues. Per germline, CDR1 LGHNA and CDR2 YSLEER. DNA of the CDR3: TGCGCCAGCAGCCAACACAATATTGGTCAGCCCCAGCATTTT. Its protein is CASSQHNIGQPQHF.

J is TRBJ1-1 and V is TRBV14, with a tentative D call TRBD1 (5 bases). The CDR3 extends over 15 amino acids. Germline lookup yields CDR1 SGHDN and CDR2 FVKESK. The V end was cut by 1 base, the J end by 0 bases, with 9 bases between. As DNA, the CDR3 is TGTGCCAGCAGCCAAGGGCGACAGTTGAACACTGAAGCTTTCTTT. This sequence encodes CASSQGRQLNTEAFF.

The chain is built from TRBV11-2 and TRBJ1-2; D is uncertain. The CDR3 covers 17 residues. Trimming left V 1 base short and J 4 bases short, with 19 bases between. From germline, CDR1 is SGHAT and CDR2 FQNNGV. The DNA of the CDR3 is TGTGCCAGCAGCTTAGGAGACGGGGTTGCGATTCTCTATGGCTACACCTTC. Encoded protein: CASSLGDGVAILYGYTF.

In DNA, the CDR3 is TGTGCCAGCAGTTTATATGACAGATTGAACACTGAAGCTTTCTTT. This codes for CASSLYDRLNTEAFF. V gene TRBV27 combines with J gene TRBJ1-1, with D perhaps matching TRBD1 (5 bases). The V gene's germline CDR1 is MNHEY and CDR2 SMNVEV (reference sequence). There are 15 residues in the CDR3. V lost 1 base and J 0 bases, leaving 9 bases between the germline ends.

The chain has TRBV7-2 and TRBJ1-2, with D possibly matching TRBD1 (6 bases). Germline V gene sequence: CDR1 SGHTA, CDR2 FQGNSA. The CDR3 runs to 16 residues. Trimming removed 6 bases at V and 3 bases at J, with 20 bases between. CDR3: CASRTRPGAGDYGYTF. As DNA, the CDR3 is TGTGCCAGCAGAACCCGGCCAGGGGCGGGTGACTATGGCTACACCTTC.

The chain combines TRBV19 with TRBJ1-2, with D maybe TRBD1 (6 bases). CDR1 and CDR2 (germline): LNHDA, SQIVND (reference sequence). This CDR3 has 13 amino acids. V was cut by 6 bases and J by 4 bases, with 12 bases left in between. The CDR3 DNA follows: TGTGCCAGTAGGGGGGCGGTACGCTATGGCTACACCTTC. Protein: CASRGAVRYGYTF.

The chain uses TRBV15 and TRBJ2-1; D unclear. The CDR3 is made up of 13 amino acids. V lost 4 bases and J 2 bases, leaving 6 bases between the germline ends. Germline V gives CDR1 LNHNV, CDR2 YYDKDF (reference sequence). CDR3 in amino acids: CATSIAAYNEQFF. The DNA for the CDR3 is TGTGCCACCAGCATCGCGGCCTACAATGAGCAGTTCTTC.